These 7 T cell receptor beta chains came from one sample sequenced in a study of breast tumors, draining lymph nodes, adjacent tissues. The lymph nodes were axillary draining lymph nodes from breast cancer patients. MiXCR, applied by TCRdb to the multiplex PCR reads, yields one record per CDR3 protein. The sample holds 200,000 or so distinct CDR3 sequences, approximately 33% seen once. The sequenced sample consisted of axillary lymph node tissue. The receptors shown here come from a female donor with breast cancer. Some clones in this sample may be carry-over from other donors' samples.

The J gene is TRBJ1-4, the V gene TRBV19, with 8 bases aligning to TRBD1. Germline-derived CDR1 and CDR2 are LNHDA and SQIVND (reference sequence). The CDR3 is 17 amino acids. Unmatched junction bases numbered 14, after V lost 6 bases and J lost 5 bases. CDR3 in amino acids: CASRPEGTGGFNEKLFF. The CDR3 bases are TGTGCCAGTAGACCCGAGGGGACAGGAGGGTTCAATGAAAAACTGTTTTTT.

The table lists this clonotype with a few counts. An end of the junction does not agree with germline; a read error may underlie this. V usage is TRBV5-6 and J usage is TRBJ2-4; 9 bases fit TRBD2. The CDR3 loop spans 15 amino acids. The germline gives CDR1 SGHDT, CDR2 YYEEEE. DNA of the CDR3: TGTGCCAGCAGCACCGTGCGGGGGGGCAAAAACAATCAGTACTTC. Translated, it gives CASSTVRGGKNNQYF.

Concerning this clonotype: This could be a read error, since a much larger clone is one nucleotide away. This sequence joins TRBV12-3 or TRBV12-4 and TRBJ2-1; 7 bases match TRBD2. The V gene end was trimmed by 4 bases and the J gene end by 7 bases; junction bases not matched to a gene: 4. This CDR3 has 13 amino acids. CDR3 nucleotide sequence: TGTGCCAGCAGTTCCCACGGGAGGAATGAGCAGTTCTTC. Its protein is CASSSHGRNEQFF.

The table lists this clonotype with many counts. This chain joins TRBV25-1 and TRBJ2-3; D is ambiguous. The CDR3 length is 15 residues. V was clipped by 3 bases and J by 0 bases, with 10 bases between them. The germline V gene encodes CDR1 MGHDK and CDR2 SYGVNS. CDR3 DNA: TGTGCCAGCAGTGACTGGGAATCTAGCACAGATACGCAGTATTTT. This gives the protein CASSDWESSTDTQYF.

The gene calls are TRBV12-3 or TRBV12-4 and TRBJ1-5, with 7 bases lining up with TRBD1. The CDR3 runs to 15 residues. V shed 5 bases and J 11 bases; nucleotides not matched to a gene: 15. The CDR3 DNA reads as TGTGCCAGCAGTGCGCGCCTGACAGGGATAGAGACCCAGCATTTT. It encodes CASSARLTGIETQHF.

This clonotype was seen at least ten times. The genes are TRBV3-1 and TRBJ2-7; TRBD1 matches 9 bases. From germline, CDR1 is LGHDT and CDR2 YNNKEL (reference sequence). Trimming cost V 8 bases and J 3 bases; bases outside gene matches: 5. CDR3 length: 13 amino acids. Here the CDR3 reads CASGRTGDYEQYF. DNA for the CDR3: TGTGCCAGCGGTAGGACAGGGGACTACGAGCAGTACTTC.

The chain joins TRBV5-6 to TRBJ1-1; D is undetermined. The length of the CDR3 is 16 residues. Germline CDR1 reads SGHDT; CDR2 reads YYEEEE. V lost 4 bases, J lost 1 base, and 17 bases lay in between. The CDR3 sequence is CASSPDFASGNTEAFF. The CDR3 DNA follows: TGTGCCAGCAGCCCCGATTTCGCCTCAGGGAACACTGAAGCTTTCTTT.